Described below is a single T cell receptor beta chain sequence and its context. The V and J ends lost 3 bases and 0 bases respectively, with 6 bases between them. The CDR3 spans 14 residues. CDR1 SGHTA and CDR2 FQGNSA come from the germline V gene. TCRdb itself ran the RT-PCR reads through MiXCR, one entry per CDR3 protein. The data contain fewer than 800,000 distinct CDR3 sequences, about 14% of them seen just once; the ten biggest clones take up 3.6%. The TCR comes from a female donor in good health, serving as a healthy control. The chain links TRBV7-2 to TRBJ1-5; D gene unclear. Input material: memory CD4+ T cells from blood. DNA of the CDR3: TGTGCCAGCAGCTTCGAAGATAGCAATCAGCCCCAGCATTTT. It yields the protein CASSFEDSNQPQHF.